Reported below is one TCR beta chain. The sample holds many counts of this clonotype. What antigen it recognizes has not been identified. Base qualities are not provided; no much larger clone lies one nucleotide away. This sample is drawn from a study of molecular identifiers for immune sequencing clone quantification (dated by TCRdb to 2016 to 2019). Context from the whole study: For a replicate experiment, RNA from approximately 20,000 or 100,000 naive CD8 T cells was divided into five aliquots, and four of the five aliquots were sequenced. This methods study benchmarked molecular-identifier clustering-based TCR repertoire sequencing (MIDCIRS) and TCR RNA copy counting, using CD8 T cells to do so.

The paper's findings and limits, for the study overall: The naive libraries included spiked-in Jurkat TCR RNA (around 9 copies' worth), and this Jurkat TCR RNA is not part of the donor repertoire. About three recovered TCR RNA copies per cell were obtained by modeling, versus roughly 9.1 by digital PCR, implying a capture efficiency of 30% to 35%. A single cell's worth of spiked-in Jurkat TCR RNA was reported detectable even among under 1.1 million naive CD8 T cells. In CMV-specific effector cells, over 99% of molecules were held by clones above 20 RNA copies, whereas under 1% of molecules were held by such clones in naive cells. Identical TCR molecules sharing a barcode could cause highly expanded clone sizes to be underestimated. When barcode sub-clustering was left out, chimeric consensus sequences inflated TCR diversity, with chimeras reaching as high as 47%.

Libraries of naive CD8 T cells were built from approximately 20,000 to 1,000,000 sorted cells, with 10%, 30% or 50% of the purified RNA used. Naive CD8 T cells, defined as CD8+CD4-CCR7+CD45RA+, were FACS-sorted into RLT Plus buffer on a BD FACSAria II. Detection sensitivity was tested by spiking Jurkat RNA equal to about eleven TCR copies' worth into samples containing about 17,000-1,000,000 naive CD8 T cells. CD8 T cells were enriched using RosetteSep CD8+ T Cell Enrichment Cocktail and Ficoll-Paque, and the enriched cells then underwent ACK red cell lysis. Library preparation used PCR. Reads for this sample came from an Illumina HiSeq 4000. Preparation of bulk TCR libraries followed a previously described approach, with the TCR primers listed in Table S5. Purification of total RNA was performed with the Qiagen AllPrep DNA/RNA kit. Before any analysis, reads coming from multiple sequencing runs of the same library were combined into one pool. The authors processed their data as follows. Reads were retained only if the reads had an exact TCR constant sequence, and the retained reads were trimmed to 150 nt and grouped according to their 12-nt molecular barcodes. Reads inside each barcode group were sub-clustered using a 15% Levenshtein threshold, and a quality-weighted consensus sequence was constructed for each RNA molecule. Non-functional sequences were discarded, and so were lower-count sequences lying one edit away from another sequence. Barcode sub-clusters with fewer than 20% of the maximum read count were removed, based on fitting two negative binomial distributions. TCRdb passed the public sequencing reads through fastp at Q25 and MiXCR, retaining productive beta sequences. Each record represents a unique CDR3 protein, reported with the most common genes and DNA among its rows. The V and J calls were not made by the authors but by TCRdb's processing. The sample yields roughly 71,000 distinct CDR3 sequences; approximately 17% were counted once. In total, the top ten clones hold approximately 1.5% of the sample.

Sequences were obtained from naive CD8+ T cells from blood, with Jurkat cell RNA spiked in. The cell subset or site label of this sample denotes: FACS-sorted CD8+CD4-CCR7+CD45RA+ naive T cells. This sequence originates from a human donor in good health. Some libraries in this study had Jurkat cell RNA spiked in.

The nucleotide sequence is given as TGTGCCATCAGTGTGGTAGGGGGCTCTGGGGCCAACGTCCTGACTTTC. This gives the protein CAISVVGGSGANVLTF. This sequence uses TRBV10-3 and TRBJ2-6, with a weak D call of TRBD1 (6 bases match). CDR1 and CDR2 are drawn from the germline V gene: ENHRY, SYGVKD. The CDR3 goes from the cysteine to the phenylalanine over 16 residues. The sequence is cut down to CDR3 DNA, 48 bases in frame from base 1. The junction carries 10 bases between V and J, which are trimmed by 4 bases and 0 bases respectively.